Here is one TCR beta chain with its context. What antigen it recognizes has not been identified. The input lacks base qualities; no much larger clone sits a single base away. These data belong to a study of T cell repertoires in ileal Crohn's disease (dated by TCRdb to about 2019). In terms of the full investigation: The median duration of disease was about 7.3 years, and at the time of surgery about 35% of patients were active smokers. Every patient underwent surgery because of a complication, which was stricturing disease in about 61% of cases and penetrating disease in roughly 39%. About half of the patients received postoperative therapy: eleven to twelve received thiopurines and 15 to 20 received anti-TNF agents. A prospective multicentre cohort supplied the 55 to 65 Crohn's disease patients whose TCR repertoires were analysed. The study was conducted in parallel with a multicentre cohort that was designed to identify predictors of early endoscopic recurrence following ileocolonic resection. Endoscopic postoperative recurrence was defined by a Rutgeerts score above i0. A total of 171 mucosal samples from 60 or so patients were sequenced, collected from several sites on the surgical specimen and at postoperative endoscopy. Summary of the overall study and its limitations: Only a subgroup of patients, of unstated size, had mucosal CD4 and CD8 T cells sorted and sequenced. Compared with non-smokers, patients who were active smokers at surgery showed a significantly higher proportion of clonal expansions (25.9% vs 17.9%, p=0.02). Endoscopic recurrence was found to be associated with higher high-frequency clone percentages at surgery, and recurrence was observed in all patients with clonality above 26.8% (18/57). Compared with CD4 T cells, sorted CD8 T cells held more high-frequency clones, which suggests that the mucosal expansions were mostly CD8.

The germline V gene specifies SGHDN as CDR1 and FVKESK as CDR2. Counted from cysteine to phenylalanine, this CDR3 has 16 amino acids. Kept here is only the CDR3 DNA, which spans 48 bases and is read in frame from base 1. Clipping removes 4 bases from V and 2 bases from J, with 1 as the unmatched junction base count. For commercial TCRB immunosequencing, about 500 nanograms of biopsy DNA were submitted for each sample. Adaptive Biotechnology amplified CDR3 regions from genomic DNA with a two-step multiplex PCR that controlled for amplification bias. Primers for every V and J gene segment were used in the first PCR, and barcodes and Illumina adapters were added in the second PCR. An Illumina instrument was used to sequence the CDR3 libraries. In the source study's methods: Vendor-provided pipelines were combined with custom analysis of raw data in R/Bioconductor under R version 3.3.0. Clonality, which ranges from 0 to 1, was calculated as the inverse of the normalised Shannon entropy across all productive clones. The repertoire share taken up by the top 100 clones defined high-frequency clones, and only clones that passed a 95% confidence test were kept. Repertoire diversity was measured with the Simpson index, and overlap between samples was measured with the Morisita-Horn index. TCRdb carries this immuneACCESS record with in-frame sequences only. Its versions omit some clonotypes, under half of them owing to an unresolved V gene in the studies checked, with the rest unexplained. The V and J calls and clone size were taken over from that table, and D and trimming were inferred from the DNA. This sample lists some 16,000 clones; 85% to 95% were detected once. The ten most abundant clones make up 3% to 4% of the sample.

Adults with ileal or ileocolonic Crohn's disease for whom ileocolonic resection was indicated were considered eligible. Whole ileal mucosal biopsies were stored frozen at -80°C before DNA extraction. Genomic DNA was extracted from frozen whole biopsies using a TRizol-based method and was quantified with a NanoDrop 2000 spectrophotometer. The receptor chain draws on TRBV14 and TRBJ2-1; 14 junctional bases match TRBD2. The source of this sequence is an adult with Crohn's disease. Sequencing was performed on ileal tissue. The nucleotides are TGTGCCAGCAGCCGGACTAGCGGGGGGCCCTACAATGAGCAGTTCTTC. It translates to CASSRTSGGPYNEQFF.